Each of the 14 T cell receptor beta chains below was sequenced from the same sample in a study of circulating and synovial CD4+ cells in juvenile arthritis. TCRdb's table, derived via immunoSEQ multiplex PCR, lists solely in-frame clones and lacks some. Of tens of thousands of clones listed, roughly 96% are singletons. Sequencing used CD4+ T cells from blood. The source of these receptors is a human donor with juvenile idiopathic arthritis.

The chain carries TRBV6-5 and TRBJ1-1, with 8 bases identical to TRBD1. Germline CDR1 is MNHEY and CDR2 is SVGAGI. The junction had 4 bases not matched to a gene; V was cut back by 6 bases and J by 1 base. CDR3 length equals 14 residues. The chain's CDR3 is CASRLQGANTEAFF. In DNA, the CDR3 is TGTGCCAGCAGGCTTCAGGGGGCGAACACTGAAGCTTTCTTT.

The chain uses TRBV18 and TRBJ2-3; D unclear. Between the trimmed V and J ends, which lost 2 bases and 1 base, there was a span of 13 bases. Germline values: CDR1 KGHSH, CDR2 LQKENI. This CDR3 has 16 residues. CDR3 sequence (DNA): TGTGCCAGCTCACCAGGTGGTGCAGGCGGCACAGATACGCAGTATTTT. Translated, it gives CASSPGGAGGTDTQYF. The full variable domain, rest sourced from reference TRBV18 and TRBJ2-3, is NAGVMQNPRHLVRRRGQEARLRCSPMKGHSHVYWYRQLPEEGLKFMVYLQKENIIDESGMPKERFSAEFPKEGPSILRIQQVVRGDSAAYFCASSPGGAGGTDTQYFGPGTRLTVL.

This sequence joins TRBV11-2 and TRBJ1-4, with TRBD1 matching 7 bases. CDR3 length equals 14 residues. The junction had 8 bases not matched to a gene; V was cut back by 5 bases and J by 8 bases. The germline gives CDR1 SGHAT, CDR2 FQNNGV. CDR3 residues: CASSQTGTFEKLFF. The CDR3 DNA is TGTGCCAGCAGCCAGACAGGGACGTTCGAAAAACTGTTTTTT.

V usage is TRBV10-3 and J usage is TRBJ1-4; D may be TRBD1 (5 bases). There are 15 residues in the CDR3. Between the trimmed V and J ends, which lost 0 bases and 4 bases, there was a span of 9 bases. Germline V gives CDR1 ENHRY, CDR2 SYGVKD. The CDR3 sequence: CAISESRQLNEKLFF. The CDR3 DNA is TGTGCCATCAGTGAGTCTCGACAGCTTAATGAAAAACTGTTTTTT.

The rearrangement joins TRBV2 to TRBJ2-2; 9 nucleotides line up with TRBD2. This CDR3 has 17 residues. Germline-derived CDR1 and CDR2 are SNHLY and FYNNEI. V trimming: 0 bases; J trimming: 1 base; junction bases outside the gene matches: 3. This CDR3 reads CASSEALSGGNTGELFF. The CDR3 nucleotides are TGTGCCAGCAGTGAAGCGCTTAGCGGGGGGAACACCGGGGAGCTGTTTTTT. Full variable domain (rest looked up from reference TRBV2 and TRBJ2-2): EPEVTQTPSHQVTQMGQEVILRCVPISNHLYFYWYRQILGQKVEFLVSFYNNEISEKSEIFDDQFSVERPDGSNFTLKIRSTKLEDSAMYFCASSEALSGGNTGELFFGEGSRLTVL.

V gene TRBV10-3 combines with J gene TRBJ2-3, with a possible D match to TRBD1 (6 bases). CDR3 size: 11 residues. The V gene lost 6 bases and the J gene lost 5 bases, with 6 bases spanning the gap. Germline lookup yields CDR1 ENHRY and CDR2 SYGVKD. The CDR3 reads CAIRQGDTQYF. The CDR3 bases are TGTGCCATCAGACAGGGAGATACGCAGTATTTT.

This clone appeared a single time. V gene TRBV28 combines with J gene TRBJ2-7; D is unresolved. Germline-derived CDR1 and CDR2 are MDHEN and SYDVKM. The V and J ends lost 7 bases and 0 bases respectively, with 10 bases between them. The CDR3 has 13 amino acids. The CDR3 region is CASTNLDSYEQYF. The CDR3 nucleotides are TGTGCCAGCACCAATTTAGACTCCTACGAGCAGTACTTC.

This chain links TRBV4-1 with TRBJ1-1; the match to TRBD1 covers 7 bases. J gave up 1 base and V 1 base, and 3 bases lay outside the gene matches. This CDR3 has 15 residues. The germline V gene has CDR1 MGHRA and CDR2 YSYEKL. The CDR3 region is CASSQVRQGNTEAFF. For the CDR3, the DNA is TGCGCCAGCAGCCAAGTCCGACAGGGGAACACTGAAGCTTTCTTT.

CDR3 bases: TGCGCCAGCAGCTTCCAGGGGGGCACTGAAGCTTTCTTT. Encoded protein: CASSFQGGTEAFF. V is TRBV5-1 and J is TRBJ1-1; 7 bases are shared with TRBD1. Germline V gene data show CDR1 as SGHRS and CDR2 as YFSETQ. V lost 2 bases to trimming and J lost 4 bases; unmatched junction nucleotides: 2. CDR3 length: 13 amino acids.

The chain joins TRBV5-1 to TRBJ2-2, with D hard to call. Trimming shortened V by 0 bases and J by 0 bases, and 6 bases separated the two germline ends. The CDR3 covers 15 residues. Germline V lookup: CDR1 SGHRS, CDR2 YFSETQ. This chain's CDR3 is CASSLVQTNTGELFF. CDR3 sequence (DNA): TGCGCCAGCAGCTTGGTTCAGACGAACACCGGGGAGCTGTTTTTT.

The rearrangement uses TRBV2 and TRBJ1-4; 8 bases match TRBD1. V was clipped by 8 bases and J by 8 bases; unmatched bases: 4. Looked up from germline, CDR1 is SNHLY and CDR2 is FYNNEI. The CDR3 has 12 residues. CDR3 bases: TGTGCCAGCGGCAGGGGGCTAGAAAAACTGTTTTTT. It codes for CASGRGLEKLFF.

The chain recombines TRBV7-3 with TRBJ2-1; 9 bases are a match to TRBD1. The V gene end was trimmed by 4 bases and the J gene end by 8 bases; junction bases not matched to a gene: 3. The germline V gene has CDR1 SGHTA and CDR2 FQGTGA. The CDR3 consists of 13 residues. The CDR3 DNA sequence: TGTGCCAGCAGCTCCGGACAGGGGTATGAGCAGTTCTTC. Translating gives CASSSGQGYEQFF.

The chain employs TRBV23-1 and TRBJ2-4; tentatively, D is TRBD1 (6 bases). TRBV23-1 is filed as an ORF, its function uncertain. This CDR3 is built from 17 residues. V lost 7 bases, J lost 0 bases, and 19 bases lay in between. CDR3 sequence: CASTLWYRELAKNIQYF. In nucleotides, the CDR3 is TGCGCCAGCACGCTATGGTACAGGGAACTAGCCAAAAACATTCAGTACTTC.

This CDR3 reads CASSLGQNEKLFF. CDR3 nucleotides: TGTGCCAGCAGCTTAGGGCAGAATGAAAAACTGTTTTTT. This chain links TRBV7-2 with TRBJ1-4; no clear D gene. V lost 1 base, J lost 5 bases, and 5 bases lay in between. This CDR3 is built from 13 residues. Germline CDR1 SGHTA, CDR2 FQGNSA.